The 27 T cell receptor beta chains in this list originate from one sample, sequenced in a study of blood T cells in healthy people across ages. The second PCR ran about 6 to 12 cycles with a sample-barcoded 5' primer and J-beta primers. MiXCR, applied by TCRdb to the 5' RACE reads, yields one record per CDR3 protein. This table holds some 930,000 distinct CDR3 sequences, around 29% found once. These data were also filed under a second study, of T cells of mothers and their children.

The material sequenced was blood. The origin of the receptors is a woman in her thirties or forties in good health.

About this clonotype itself: A much larger clone differs from this one at a single base, so this may be a read error. This rearrangement joins TRBV12-3 or TRBV12-4 to TRBJ2-3; D is uncertain. V lost 8 bases and J lost 6, with 9 bases in between. The CDR3 contains 11 residues. The CDR3: CASAQDDTQYF. In nucleotides, the CDR3 is TGTGCCAGCGCCCAAGACGATACGCAGTATTTT.

A few counts support this clonotype. The J gene is TRBJ2-7, the V gene TRBV9; 8 bases are a match to TRBD2. The V and J ends lost 0 bases and 5 bases, in that order; junction bases with no gene match: 7. CDR1 is SGDLS, CDR2 YYNGEE, per germline. The CDR3 is 15 amino acids. Here the CDR3 DNA reads TGTGCCAGCAGCGTAGTTGGCGGGGGGCCAAACGAGCAGTACTTC. It codes for CASSVVGGGPNEQYF.

V usage is TRBV10-3 and J usage is TRBJ2-1, with a possible D match to TRBD2 (7 bases). Deletions cut 6 bases from V and 4 bases from J, with 13 bases between. The CDR3 is 14 residues long. Per germline, CDR1 ENHRY and CDR2 SYGVKD. CDR3 DNA sequence: TGTGCCATCAGGGCGGGGGCCGTATACAATGAGCAGTTCTTC. Protein sequence: CAIRAGAVYNEQFF.

This clonotype was picked up many times. This chain uses TRBV20-1 with TRBJ2-7; TRBD2 might be the D (6 bases). CDR1 is DFQATT, CDR2 SNEGSKA, per germline (reference sequence). Trimming shortened V by 1 base and J by 5 bases, and 18 bases separated the two germline ends. CDR3 length: 15 amino acids. The CDR3 sequence is CSARGSGGGYHEQYF. CDR3 DNA sequence: TGCAGTGCTAGAGGGTCAGGAGGAGGGTACCACGAGCAGTACTTC.

This clonotype showed up just a few times. In DNA form, the CDR3 reads TGTGCCAGCGAGGGGGTTTCCCAAGAGACCCAGTACTTC. Its translation: CASEGVSQETQYF. This chain connects TRBV7-2 to TRBJ2-5, with D maybe TRBD1 (6 bases). Germline CDR1 reads SGHTA; CDR2 reads FQGNSA. The V end was cut by 8 bases, the J end by 1 base, with 11 bases between. CDR3 length: 13 residues.

The V and J genes are TRBV5-1 and TRBJ2-7; possibly TRBD1 for D (5 bases). Germline V gives CDR1 SGHRS, CDR2 YFSETQ. The CDR3 spans 13 residues. V was shortened by 7 bases and J by 5 bases, with 16 bases between the two germline ends. The DNA of the CDR3 is TGCGCCAGCGTCAGACAGCCTGGCAACGAGCAGTACTTC. It yields the protein CASVRQPGNEQYF.

This clonotype showed up just a few times. The chain recombines TRBV7-2 with TRBJ2-2; tentatively, D is TRBD1 (6 bases). Trimming removed 5 bases from V and 6 bases from J, with 13 bases in between. The germline V gene has CDR1 SGHTA and CDR2 FQGNSA. This CDR3 region has 14 residues. This CDR3 reads CASSQRGTAGELFF. CDR3 DNA: TGTGCCAGCAGCCAGAGGGGGACCGCCGGGGAGCTGTTTTTT.

V and J are TRBV7-2 and TRBJ2-3; 10 bases are a match to TRBD2. V shed 5 bases, J shed 5 bases, and the junction held 10 bases outside the gene matches. The CDR3 length is 16 residues. Per the germline V gene, CDR1 is SGHTA and CDR2 is FQGNSA. CDR3 sequence: CASSQLAGTSGDTQYF. CDR3 sequence (DNA): TGTGCCAGCAGCCAACTAGCGGGAACAAGTGGAGATACGCAGTATTTT.

The chain has TRBV28 and TRBJ1-2; D gene uncertain. The germline V gene has CDR1 MDHEN and CDR2 SYDVKM. The CDR3 runs to 12 residues. V was clipped by 7 bases and J by 1 base, with 7 bases between them. CDR3 sequence: CASNQFNYGYTF. CDR3 in DNA: TGTGCCAGCAACCAGTTTAACTATGGCTACACCTTC.

This clonotype was counted between two and nine times. The chain recombines TRBV12-3 or TRBV12-4 with TRBJ2-3, with D possibly being TRBD1 (5 bases). This CDR3 has 15 residues. Trimming left V 3 bases short and J 0 bases short, with 10 bases between. CDR3 bases: TGTGCCAGCAGTTTGGGGCGGATGAGCACAGATACGCAGTATTTT. Residues: CASSLGRMSTDTQYF.

This clonotype was observed a handful of times. CDR3 region: CASWAGGVRDTEAFF. CDR3 sequence (DNA): TGTGCCAGCTGGGCAGGGGGTGTAAGGGACACTGAAGCTTTCTTT. The chain recombines TRBV18 with TRBJ1-1, with 7 nucleotides matching TRBD1. Germline-derived CDR1 and CDR2 are KGHSH and LQKENI. Germline trimming cut 7 bases from V and 3 bases from J; bases unmatched to any gene: 11. This CDR3 is 15 amino acids long.

At least ten counts were recorded for this clonotype. V and J are TRBV9 and TRBJ2-7; D might be TRBD1 (6 bases). The CDR3 has 13 residues. Germline lookup yields CDR1 SGDLS and CDR2 YYNGEE. V was shortened by 3 bases and J by 10 bases, with 17 bases between the two germline ends. CDR3 in DNA: TGTGCCAGCAGCGCACCACAGGGAAGAGAACAGTACTTC. Translating gives CASSAPQGREQYF.

This clonotype was recorded a few times. The V gene is TRBV4-1, the J gene TRBJ1-5; the D gene is possibly TRBD1 (5 bases). The CDR3 extends over 16 amino acids. In germline, CDR1 is MGHRA, CDR2 YSYEKL. Trimming shortened V by 0 bases and J by 7 bases, and 16 bases separated the two germline ends. The CDR3 DNA is TGCGCCAGCAGCCAAGATTTAGGACGCGGGGGGCAGCCCCAGCATTTT. The encoded protein is CASSQDLGRGGQPQHF.

This clonotype was seen more than once but under ten times. Given a much more abundant clone one base away, this may be a read error. This chain connects TRBV18 to TRBJ2-7, with a weak D call TRBD1 (6 bases). This CDR3 is built from 16 residues. CDR1 and CDR2 (germline): KGHSH, LQKENI. With 4 bases removed from V and 5 bases from J, the gap between germline ends came to 21 bases. Here the CDR3 reads CASSLTGTGIAHEQYF. The CDR3 DNA reads TGTGCCAGCTCACTTACGGGCACAGGGATCGCCCACGAGCAGTACTTC.

In this sample, this clonotype turned up many times. V usage is TRBV10-3 and J usage is TRBJ2-7; weak D call: TRBD2 (6 bases). CDR3 length equals 15 residues. The V and J ends lost 5 bases and 0 bases respectively, with 14 bases between them. The germline V gene has CDR1 ENHRY and CDR2 SYGVKD. CDR3 region: CAISRHDGSSYEQYF. For the CDR3, the DNA is TGTGCCATCAGTCGTCATGACGGGAGCTCCTACGAGCAGTACTTC.

In its sample, this clonotype was seen a few times. The rearrangement links TRBV4-2 to TRBJ2-7; 12 positions agree with TRBD2. This CDR3 has 16 residues. Unmatched junction bases numbered 12, after V lost 8 bases and J lost 4 bases. Germline assignment: CDR1 LGHNA and CDR2 YNFKEQ. Written as DNA, the CDR3 is TGTGCCAGCGGCCCGCAACTAGCGGGGGGTCAGTACGAGCAGTACTTC. Translating gives CASGPQLAGGQYEQYF.

The rearrangement links TRBV7-2 to TRBJ2-5; D is perhaps TRBD1 or TRBD2 (5 bases each). The V gene's germline CDR1 is SGHTA and CDR2 FQGNSA. CDR3 length equals 16 residues. The V and J ends lost 1 base and 4 bases respectively, with 16 bases between them. CDR3: CASSLGKWGGGETQYF. The CDR3, as DNA: TGTGCCAGCAGCTTAGGAAAATGGGGTGGGGGAGAGACCCAGTACTTC.

This clonotype showed up just once. This chain links TRBV18 with TRBJ1-1, with TRBD1 as a possible D gene (6 bases). Germline CDR1 and CDR2: KGHSH and LQKENI. The CDR3 contains 13 residues. V lost 1 base, J lost 7 bases, and 10 bases lay in between. The CDR3 DNA reads as TGTGCCAGCTCACCACGACAGGAATTTGAAGCTTTCTTT. Amino acids: CASSPRQEFEAFF.

This clonotype was seen a handful of times. This chain uses TRBV28 with TRBJ1-2, with 8 positions matching TRBD1. This CDR3 spans 16 amino acids. Per the germline V gene, CDR1 is MDHEN and CDR2 is SYDVKM. The trim removed 5 bases at V and 2 bases at J, leaving 10 bases unmatched. In DNA form, the CDR3 reads TGTGCCAGCAGTGTTTTTGGGACAGGCTCCAACTATGGCTACACCTTC. Its translation: CASSVFGTGSNYGYTF.

This rearrangement joins TRBV7-3 to TRBJ2-2, with D maybe TRBD2 (5 bases). Deletions cut 3 bases from V and 7 bases from J, with 9 bases between. CDR3 length equals 13 residues. The germline V gene has CDR1 SGHTA and CDR2 FQGTGA. CDR3: CASSFNGIGELFF. For the CDR3, the DNA is TGTGCCAGCAGCTTCAACGGGATCGGGGAGCTGTTTTTT. The entire variable domain, with the rest obtained from reference TRBV7-3 and TRBJ2-2, is as follows: GAGVSQTPSNKVTEKGKYVELRCDPISGHTALYWYRQSLGQGPEFLIYFQGTGAADDSGLPNDRFFAVRPEGSVSTLKIQRTERGDSAVYLCASSFNGIGELFFGEGSRLTVL.

There are a few counts of this clonotype. This sequence joins TRBV9 and TRBJ2-5; D call uncertain. V lost 0 bases and J lost 5, with 8 bases in between. Germline CDR1 is SGDLS and CDR2 is YYNGEE. The CDR3 extends over 13 amino acids. DNA for the CDR3: TGTGCCAGCAGCGTAGACTTCGGTGAGACCCAGTACTTC. Its translation is CASSVDFGETQYF.

This clonotype was found many times. V and J are TRBV11-1 and TRBJ2-7; D gene unclear. The CDR3 is 15 residues long. The germline V gene encodes CDR1 SGHAT and CDR2 FQDESV (reference sequence). Trimming took off 1 base at V and 3 bases at J, with 13 bases between the two ends. The CDR3 nucleotides read TGTGCCAGCAGCTTAGGCCTATCGGGCATCTACGAGCAGTACTTC. It is translated as CASSLGLSGIYEQYF.

The chain employs TRBV2 and TRBJ2-1; no clear D gene. From germline, CDR1 is SNHLY and CDR2 FYNNEI. The CDR3 contains 13 residues. The V and J ends lost 3 bases and 9 bases respectively, with 12 bases between them. The CDR3 sequence: CASSDGSLGEQFF. Here the CDR3 DNA reads TGTGCCAGCAGTGATGGGTCGCTTGGTGAGCAGTTCTTC.

V gene TRBV4-3 combines with J gene TRBJ2-3; D unresolved. The CDR3 has 16 amino acids. Germline loops: CDR1 LGHNA, CDR2 YSLEER. The V end lost 0 bases, the J end lost 7 bases, and 17 bases lay between the germline ends. Here the CDR3 DNA reads TGCGCCAGCAGCCAAGAACTACCACAGCCAAAAAATACGCAGTATTTT. Amino acids: CASSQELPQPKNTQYF.

This chain connects TRBV5-1 to TRBJ1-1; TRBD1 is a possible D gene (6 bases). The length of the CDR3 is 15 residues. V was clipped by 2 bases and J by 4 bases, with 15 bases between them. CDR1 is SGHRS and CDR2 is YFSETQ in the germline V gene. The CDR3 DNA sequence: TGCGCCAGCAGCTTAAAACAGGGAAGGGTCACTGAAGCTTTCTTT. Translation gives CASSLKQGRVTEAFF.

The V and J genes are TRBV12-3 or TRBV12-4 and TRBJ2-5; no reliable D call. This CDR3 is built from 13 residues. V was trimmed by 2 bases and J by 11 bases, leaving 15 bases between them. The DNA of the CDR3 is TGTGCCAGCAGTTTAAAAGGTTACAATGAGCAGTACTTC. Encoded protein: CASSLKGYNEQYF.

The V call is TRBV9, the J call TRBJ2-2; D not resolved. Germline V CDR1 and CDR2: SGDLS, YYNGEE. This CDR3 has 12 residues. Trimming cost V 0 bases and J 6 bases, with 3 bases left between them. CDR3 in amino acids: CASSVVAGELFF. The CDR3 bases are TGTGCCAGCAGCGTAGTAGCCGGGGAGCTGTTTTTT.